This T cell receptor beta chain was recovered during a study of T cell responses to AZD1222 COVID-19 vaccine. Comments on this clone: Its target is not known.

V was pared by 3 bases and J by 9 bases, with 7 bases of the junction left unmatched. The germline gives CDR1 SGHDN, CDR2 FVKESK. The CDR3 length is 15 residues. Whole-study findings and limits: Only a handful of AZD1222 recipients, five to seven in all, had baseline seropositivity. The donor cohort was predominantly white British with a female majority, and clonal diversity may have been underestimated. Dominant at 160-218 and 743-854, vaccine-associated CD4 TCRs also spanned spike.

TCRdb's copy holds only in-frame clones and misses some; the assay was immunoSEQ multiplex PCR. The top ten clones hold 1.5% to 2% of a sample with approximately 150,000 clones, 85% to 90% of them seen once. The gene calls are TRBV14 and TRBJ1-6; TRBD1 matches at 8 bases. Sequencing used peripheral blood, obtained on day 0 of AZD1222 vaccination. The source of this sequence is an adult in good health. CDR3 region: CASSQGRGQGSPLHF. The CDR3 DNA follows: TGTGCCAGCAGCCAGGGCAGGGGGCAGGGTTCACCCCTCCACTTT.